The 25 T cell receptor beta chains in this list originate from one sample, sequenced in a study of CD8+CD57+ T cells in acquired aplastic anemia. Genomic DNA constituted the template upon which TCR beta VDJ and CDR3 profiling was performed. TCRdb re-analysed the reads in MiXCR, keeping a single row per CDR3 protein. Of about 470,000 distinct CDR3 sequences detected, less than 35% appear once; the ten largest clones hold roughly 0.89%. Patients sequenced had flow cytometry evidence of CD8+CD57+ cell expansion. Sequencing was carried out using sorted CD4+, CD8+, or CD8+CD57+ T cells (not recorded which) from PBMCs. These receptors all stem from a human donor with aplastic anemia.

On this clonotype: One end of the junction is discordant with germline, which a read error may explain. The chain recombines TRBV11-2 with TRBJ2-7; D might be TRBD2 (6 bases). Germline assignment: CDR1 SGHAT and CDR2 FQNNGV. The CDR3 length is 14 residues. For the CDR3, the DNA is TGTGCCAGCAGCCAAGAGGGACTGTCCTATTCTTTCCGCTTC. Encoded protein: CASSQEGLSYSFRF.

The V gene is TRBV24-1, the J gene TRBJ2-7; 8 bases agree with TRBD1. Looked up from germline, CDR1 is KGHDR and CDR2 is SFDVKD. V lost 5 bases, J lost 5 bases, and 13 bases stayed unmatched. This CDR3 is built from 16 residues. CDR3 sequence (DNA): TGTGCCACCAGTGCTACTACAGGGGGGTTTTTCCACGAGCAGTACTTC. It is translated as CATSATTGGFFHEQYF.

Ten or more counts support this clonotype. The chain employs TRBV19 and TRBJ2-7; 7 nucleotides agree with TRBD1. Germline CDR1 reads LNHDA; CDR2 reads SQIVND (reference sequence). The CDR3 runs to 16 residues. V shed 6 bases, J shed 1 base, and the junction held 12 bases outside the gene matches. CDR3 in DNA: TGTGCCAGTAGCTCCTACCGGGCAGGGGGATCCTACGAGCAGTACTTC. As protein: CASSSYRAGGSYEQYF. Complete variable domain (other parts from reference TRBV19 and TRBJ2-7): DGGITQSPKYLFRKEGQNVTLSCEQNLNHDAMYWYRQDPGQGLRLIYYSQIVNDFQKGDIAEGYSVSREKKESFPLTVTSAQKNPTAFYLCASSSYRAGGSYEQYFGPGTRLTVT.

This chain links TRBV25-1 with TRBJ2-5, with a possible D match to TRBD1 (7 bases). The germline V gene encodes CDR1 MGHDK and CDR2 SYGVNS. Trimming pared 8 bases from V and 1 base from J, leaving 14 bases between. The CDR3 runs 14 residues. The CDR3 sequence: CASSGGRFQETQYF. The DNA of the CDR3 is TGTGCCAGCTCAGGGGGGCGGTTCCAAGAGACCCAGTACTTC.

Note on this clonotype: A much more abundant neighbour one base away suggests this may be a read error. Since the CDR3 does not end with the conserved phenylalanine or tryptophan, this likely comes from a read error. Written as DNA, the CDR3 is TGTGCCAGTAGTATACCCTTGGTGCCGGAGACCCAGTACTCC. It translates to CASSIPLVPETQYS. The genes are TRBV19 and TRBJ2-5, with no clear D. Germline-derived CDR1 and CDR2 are LNHDA and SQIVND (reference sequence). V was shortened by 2 bases and J by 5 bases, with 12 bases between the two germline ends. This CDR3 has 14 residues.

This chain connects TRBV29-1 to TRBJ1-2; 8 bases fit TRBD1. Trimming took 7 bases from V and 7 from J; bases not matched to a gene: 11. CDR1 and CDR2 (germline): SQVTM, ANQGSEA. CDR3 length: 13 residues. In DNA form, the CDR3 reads TGCAGCGCCAGTGATCTGGGACAGGTTGGCTACACCTTC. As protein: CSASDLGQVGYTF.

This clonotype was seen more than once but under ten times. As DNA, the CDR3 is TGTGCCAGCAGTGAGGACAGGGCAACTCGCAATCAGCCCCAGCATTTT. Its translation: CASSEDRATRNQPQHF. The V gene is TRBV6-1, the J gene TRBJ1-5; 8 bases line up with TRBD1. Germline V gene sequence: CDR1 MNHNS, CDR2 SASEGT. The CDR3 has 16 residues. Trimming at V came to 3 bases and at J to 2 bases, leaving 6 bases not matched to a gene.

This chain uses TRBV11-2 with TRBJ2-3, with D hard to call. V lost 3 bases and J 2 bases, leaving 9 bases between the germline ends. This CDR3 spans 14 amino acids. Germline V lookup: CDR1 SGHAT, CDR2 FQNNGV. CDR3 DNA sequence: TGTGCCAGCAGCTTGGATTCGCACACAGATACGCAGTATTTT. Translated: CASSLDSHTDTQYF.

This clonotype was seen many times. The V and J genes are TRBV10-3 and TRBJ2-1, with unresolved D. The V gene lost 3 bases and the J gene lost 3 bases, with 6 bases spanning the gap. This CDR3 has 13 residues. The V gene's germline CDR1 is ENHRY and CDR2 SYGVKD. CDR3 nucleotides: TGTGCCATCAGTGACGCGCGCTACAATGAGCAGTTCTTC. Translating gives CAISDARYNEQFF.

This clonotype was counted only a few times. CDR3 residues: CASSVEDGGTYNEQFF. As DNA, the CDR3 is TGTGCCAGCAGCGTAGAGGACGGGGGAACCTACAATGAGCAGTTCTTC. The rearrangement uses TRBV9 and TRBJ2-1; possible D gene TRBD2, 6 bases. The V gene's germline CDR1 is SGDLS and CDR2 YYNGEE. Trimming cost V 0 bases and J 2 bases, with 12 bases left between them. The CDR3 length is 16 residues.

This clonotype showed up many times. CDR3: CASRNTGDNSPLHF. DNA for the CDR3: TGTGCCAGCAGAAACACAGGGGATAATTCACCCCTCCACTTT. The gene calls are TRBV2 and TRBJ1-6; TRBD1 aligns across 7 bases. V was clipped by 6 bases and J by 5 bases; unmatched bases: 4. The CDR3 consists of 14 residues. Germline V gene sequence: CDR1 SNHLY, CDR2 FYNNEI.

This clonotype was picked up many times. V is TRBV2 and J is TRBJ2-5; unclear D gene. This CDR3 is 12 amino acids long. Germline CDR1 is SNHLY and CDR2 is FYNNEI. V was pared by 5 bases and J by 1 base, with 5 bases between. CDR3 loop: CASSYSQETQYF. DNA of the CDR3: TGTGCCAGCAGTTACAGCCAAGAGACCCAGTACTTC.

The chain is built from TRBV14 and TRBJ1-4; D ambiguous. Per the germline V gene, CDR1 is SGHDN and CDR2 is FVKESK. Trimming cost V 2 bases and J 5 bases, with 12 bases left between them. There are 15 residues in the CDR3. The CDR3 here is CASSQTQTRNEKLFF. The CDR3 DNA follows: TGTGCCAGCAGCCAAACACAGACACGGAATGAAAAACTGTTTTTT. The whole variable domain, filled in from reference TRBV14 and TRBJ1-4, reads EAGVTQFPSHSVIEKGQTVTLRCDPISGHDNLYWYRRVMGKEIKFLLHFVKESKQDESGMPNNRFLAERTGGTYSTLKVQPAELEDSGVYFCASSQTQTRNEKLFFGSGTQLSVL.

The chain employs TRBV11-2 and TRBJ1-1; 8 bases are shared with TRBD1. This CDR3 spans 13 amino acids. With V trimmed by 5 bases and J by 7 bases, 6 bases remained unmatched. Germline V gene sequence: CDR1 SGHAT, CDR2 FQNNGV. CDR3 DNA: TGTGCCAGCAGCGTGACAGGGGAGGTTGAAGCTTTCTTT. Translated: CASSVTGEVEAFF.

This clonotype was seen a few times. The CDR3 spells CASHYGASSYNEQFF. In nucleotides, the CDR3 is TGTGCCAGTCACTACGGGGCGAGCTCCTACAATGAGCAGTTCTTC. The chain carries TRBV19 and TRBJ2-1; either TRBD1 or TRBD2 may fit D (5 bases each). V lost 8 bases to trimming and J lost 0 bases, with 14 bases between them. Germline-derived CDR1 and CDR2 are LNHDA and SQIVND (reference sequence). The CDR3 is made up of 15 amino acids.

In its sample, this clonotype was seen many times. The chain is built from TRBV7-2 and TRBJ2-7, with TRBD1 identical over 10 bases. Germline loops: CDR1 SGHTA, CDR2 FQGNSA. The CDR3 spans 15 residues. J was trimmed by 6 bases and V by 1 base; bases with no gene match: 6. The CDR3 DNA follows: TGTGCCAGCAGCTTAGTGGGACAGGGGAGTCTCGAGCAGTACTTC. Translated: CASSLVGQGSLEQYF.

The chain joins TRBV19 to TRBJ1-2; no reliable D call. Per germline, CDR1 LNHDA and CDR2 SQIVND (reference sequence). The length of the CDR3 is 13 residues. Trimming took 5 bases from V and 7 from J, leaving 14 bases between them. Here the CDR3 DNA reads TGTGCCAGTAGTCCGGACGGAACGCGTGGCTACACCTTC. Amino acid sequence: CASSPDGTRGYTF. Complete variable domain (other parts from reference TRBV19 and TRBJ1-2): DGGITQSPKYLFRKEGQNVTLSCEQNLNHDAMYWYRQDPGQGLRLIYYSQIVNDFQKGDIAEGYSVSREKKESFPLTVTSAQKNPTAFYLCASSPDGTRGYTFGSGTRLTVV.

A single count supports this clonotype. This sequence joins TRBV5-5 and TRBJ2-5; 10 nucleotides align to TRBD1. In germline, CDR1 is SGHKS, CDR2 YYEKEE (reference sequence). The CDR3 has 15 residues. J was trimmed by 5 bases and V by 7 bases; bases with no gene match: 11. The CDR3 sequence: CASGRLTGGVETQYF. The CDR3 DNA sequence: TGTGCCAGCGGCCGCCTGACAGGGGGCGTGGAGACCCAGTACTTC. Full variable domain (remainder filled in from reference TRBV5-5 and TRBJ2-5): DAGVTQSPTHLIKTRGQQVTLRCSPISGHKSVSWYQQVLGQGPQFIFQYYEKEERGRGNFPDRFSARQFPNYSSELNVNALLLGDSALYLCASGRLTGGVETQYFGPGTRLLVL.

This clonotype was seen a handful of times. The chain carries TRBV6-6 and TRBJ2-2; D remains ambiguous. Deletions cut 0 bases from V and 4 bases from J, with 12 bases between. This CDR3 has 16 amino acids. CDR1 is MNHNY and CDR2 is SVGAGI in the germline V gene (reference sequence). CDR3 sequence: CASSYSQFSGTGELFF. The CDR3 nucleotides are TGTGCCAGCAGTTACTCCCAGTTTTCCGGCACCGGGGAGCTGTTTTTT.

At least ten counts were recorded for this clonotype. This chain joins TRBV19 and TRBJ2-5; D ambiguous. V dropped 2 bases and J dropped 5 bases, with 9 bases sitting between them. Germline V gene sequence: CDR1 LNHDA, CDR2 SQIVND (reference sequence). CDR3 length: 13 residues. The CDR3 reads CASSITPEETQYF. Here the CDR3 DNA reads TGTGCCAGTAGTATAACTCCCGAGGAGACCCAGTACTTC.

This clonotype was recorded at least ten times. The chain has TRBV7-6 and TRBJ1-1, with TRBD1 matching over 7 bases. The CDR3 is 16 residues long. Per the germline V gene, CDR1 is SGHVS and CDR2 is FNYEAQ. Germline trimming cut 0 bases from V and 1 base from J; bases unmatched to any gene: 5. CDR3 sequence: CASSLAPGQPNTEAFF. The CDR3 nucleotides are TGTGCCAGCAGCTTAGCCCCGGGACAGCCGAACACTGAAGCTTTCTTT.

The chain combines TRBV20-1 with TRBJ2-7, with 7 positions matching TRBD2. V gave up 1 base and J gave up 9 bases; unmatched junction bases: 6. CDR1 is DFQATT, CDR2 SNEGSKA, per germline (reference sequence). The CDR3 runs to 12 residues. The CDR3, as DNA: TGCAGTGCTAGAGCCCGGTGGGAGGGGCAGTACTTC. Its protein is CSARARWEGQYF.

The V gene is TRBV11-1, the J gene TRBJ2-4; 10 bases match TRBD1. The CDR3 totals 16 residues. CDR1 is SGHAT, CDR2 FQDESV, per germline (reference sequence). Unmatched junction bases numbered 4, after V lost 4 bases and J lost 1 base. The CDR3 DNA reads TGTGCCAGCAGCTCCCCGGGACAGGGGGCCAAAAACATTCAGTACTTC. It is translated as CASSSPGQGAKNIQYF.

As DNA, the CDR3 is TGCGCCAGCAGCCCGGGACTAGCGTTCACAGATACGCAGTATTTT. Translated: CASSPGLAFTDTQYF. The chain links TRBV4-3 to TRBJ2-3, with 10 positions matching TRBD2. Trimming at V came to 4 bases and at J to 2 bases, leaving 3 bases not matched to a gene. This CDR3 has 15 residues. The germline CDR1 and CDR2 sequences are LGHNA and YSLEER.

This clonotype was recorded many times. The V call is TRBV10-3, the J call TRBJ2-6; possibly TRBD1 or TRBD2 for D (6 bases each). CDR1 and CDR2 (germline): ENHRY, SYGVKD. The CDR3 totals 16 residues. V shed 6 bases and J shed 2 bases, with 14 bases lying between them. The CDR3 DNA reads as TGTGCCATCAGCGCCGAAGGGGGGCCTGGGGCCAACGTCCTGACTTTC. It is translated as CAISAEGGPGANVLTF.